This T cell receptor (beta chain) was observed in a study of T cells after somatic rescue of genetic block. Germline values: CDR1 GTSNPN, CDR2 SVGIG (reference sequence). This CDR3 has 14 residues. V was cut by 3 bases and J by 5 bases, with 14 bases left in between. Clones were sequenced by immunoSEQ multiplex PCR, and TCRdb holds only the in-frame ones, with some missing. Of about 67,000 clones in the sample, 90% to 95% were seen once. J is TRBJ1-5 and V is TRBV30; D call uncertain. The sequence derives from a man aged 35 to 55. The source material was peripheral blood mononuclear cells (PBMCs). Here the CDR3 DNA reads TGTGCCTGGAGCCGAGGAGGTCGGGATCAGCCCCAGCATTTT. It is translated as CAWSRGGRDQPQHF.